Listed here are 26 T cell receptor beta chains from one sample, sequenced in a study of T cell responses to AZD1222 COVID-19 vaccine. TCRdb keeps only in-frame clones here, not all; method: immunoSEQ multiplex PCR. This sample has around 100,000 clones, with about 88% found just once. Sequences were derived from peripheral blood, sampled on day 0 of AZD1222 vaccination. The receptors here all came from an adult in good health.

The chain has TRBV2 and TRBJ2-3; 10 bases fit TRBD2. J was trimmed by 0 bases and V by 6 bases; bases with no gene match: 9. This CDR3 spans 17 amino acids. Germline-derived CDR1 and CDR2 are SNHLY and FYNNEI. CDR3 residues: CASSDLKLAGSTDTQYF. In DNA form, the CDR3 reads TGTGCCAGCAGCGACCTCAAACTAGCGGGGAGCACAGATACGCAGTATTTT.

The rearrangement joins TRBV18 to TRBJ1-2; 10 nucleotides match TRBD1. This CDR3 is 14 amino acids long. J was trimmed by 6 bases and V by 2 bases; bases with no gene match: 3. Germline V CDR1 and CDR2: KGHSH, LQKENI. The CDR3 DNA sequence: TGTGCCAGCTCACCAAGGACAGGGGGAAATGGCTACACCTTC. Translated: CASSPRTGGNGYTF.

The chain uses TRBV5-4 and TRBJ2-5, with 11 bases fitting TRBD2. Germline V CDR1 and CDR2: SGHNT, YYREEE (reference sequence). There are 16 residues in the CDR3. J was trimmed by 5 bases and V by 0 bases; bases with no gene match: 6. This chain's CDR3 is CASSLGVAGGSETQYF. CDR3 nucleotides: TGTGCCAGCAGCTTGGGGGTAGCGGGAGGGTCCGAGACCCAGTACTTC.

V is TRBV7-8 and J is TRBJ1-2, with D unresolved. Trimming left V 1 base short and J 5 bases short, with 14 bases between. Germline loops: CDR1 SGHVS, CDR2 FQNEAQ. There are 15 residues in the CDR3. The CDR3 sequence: CASSLVVSGLYGYTF. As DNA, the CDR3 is TGTGCCAGCAGCTTAGTTGTGAGCGGGTTATATGGCTACACCTTC.

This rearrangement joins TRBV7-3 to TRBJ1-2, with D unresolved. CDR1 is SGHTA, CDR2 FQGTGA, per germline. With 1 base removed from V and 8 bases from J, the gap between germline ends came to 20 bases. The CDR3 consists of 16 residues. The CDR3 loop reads CASSLIRGVLVRGYTF. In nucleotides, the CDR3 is TGTGCCAGCAGCTTAATCCGAGGCGTCCTTGTGCGCGGCTACACCTTC. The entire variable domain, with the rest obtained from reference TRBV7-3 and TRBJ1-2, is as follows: GAGVSQTPSNKVTEKGKYVELRCDPISGHTALYWYRQSLGQGPEFLIYFQGTGAADDSGLPNDRFFAVRPEGSVSTLKIQRTERGDSAVYLCASSLIRGVLVRGYTFGSGTRLTVV.

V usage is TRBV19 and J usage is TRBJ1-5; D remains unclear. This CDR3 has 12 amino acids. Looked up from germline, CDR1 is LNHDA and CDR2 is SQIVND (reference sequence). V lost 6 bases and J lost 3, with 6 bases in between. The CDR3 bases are TGTGCCAGTAGAACAACCAATCAGCCCCAGCATTTT. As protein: CASRTTNQPQHF.

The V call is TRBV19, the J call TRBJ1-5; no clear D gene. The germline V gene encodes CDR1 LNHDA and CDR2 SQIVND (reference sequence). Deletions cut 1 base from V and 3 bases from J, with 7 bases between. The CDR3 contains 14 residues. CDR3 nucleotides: TGTGCCAGTAGTATAGCCGGGTCCAATCAGCCCCAGCATTTT. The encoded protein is CASSIAGSNQPQHF.

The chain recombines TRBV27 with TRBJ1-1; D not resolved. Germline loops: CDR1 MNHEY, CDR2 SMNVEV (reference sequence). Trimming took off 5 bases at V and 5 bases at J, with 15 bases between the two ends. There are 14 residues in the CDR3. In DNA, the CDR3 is TGTGCCAGCAGTCTAAGGGCGTTTGGAACTGAAGCTTTCTTT. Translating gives CASSLRAFGTEAFF.

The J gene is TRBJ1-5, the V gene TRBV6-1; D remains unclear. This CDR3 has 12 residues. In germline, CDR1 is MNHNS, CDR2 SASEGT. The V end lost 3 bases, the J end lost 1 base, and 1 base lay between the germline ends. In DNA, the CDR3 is TGTGCCAGCAGTGAGAGCAATCAGCCCCAGCATTTT. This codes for CASSESNQPQHF.

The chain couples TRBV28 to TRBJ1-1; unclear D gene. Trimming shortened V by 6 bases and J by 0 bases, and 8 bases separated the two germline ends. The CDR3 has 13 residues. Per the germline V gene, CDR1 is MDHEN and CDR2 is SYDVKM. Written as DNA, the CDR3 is TGTGCCAGCAGCCGGAACTTGAACACTGAAGCTTTCTTT. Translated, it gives CASSRNLNTEAFF.

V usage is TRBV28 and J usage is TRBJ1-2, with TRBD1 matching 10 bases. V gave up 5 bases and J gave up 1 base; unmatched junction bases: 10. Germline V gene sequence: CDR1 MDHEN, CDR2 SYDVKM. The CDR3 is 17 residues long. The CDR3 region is CASSPALDRGYNYGYTF. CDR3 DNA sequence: TGTGCCAGCAGTCCGGCCCTGGACAGGGGGTATAACTATGGCTACACCTTC.

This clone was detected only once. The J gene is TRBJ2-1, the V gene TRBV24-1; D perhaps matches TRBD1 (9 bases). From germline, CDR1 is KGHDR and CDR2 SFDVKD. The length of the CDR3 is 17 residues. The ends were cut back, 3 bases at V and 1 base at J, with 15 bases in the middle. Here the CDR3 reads CATSDTGGGRSYNEQFF. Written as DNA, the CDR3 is TGTGCCACCAGTGATACAGGGGGCGGGAGGTCCTACAATGAGCAGTTCTTC.

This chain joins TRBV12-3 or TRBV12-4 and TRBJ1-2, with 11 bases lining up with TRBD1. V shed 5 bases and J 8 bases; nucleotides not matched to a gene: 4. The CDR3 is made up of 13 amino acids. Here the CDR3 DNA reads TGTGCCAGCAGTCCAAGGGACAGGGGGGGCTACACCTTC. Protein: CASSPRDRGGYTF.

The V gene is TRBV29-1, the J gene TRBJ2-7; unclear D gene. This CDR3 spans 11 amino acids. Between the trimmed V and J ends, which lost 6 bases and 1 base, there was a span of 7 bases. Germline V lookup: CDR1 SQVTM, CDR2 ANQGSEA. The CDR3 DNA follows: TGCAGCGTAAGGACGTCCTACGAGCAGTACTTC. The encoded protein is CSVRTSYEQYF.

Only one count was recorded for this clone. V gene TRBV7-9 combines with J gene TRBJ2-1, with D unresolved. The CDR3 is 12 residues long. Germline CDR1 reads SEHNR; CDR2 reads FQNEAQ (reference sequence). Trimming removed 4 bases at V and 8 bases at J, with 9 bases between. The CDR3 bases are TGTGCCAGCAGCTCTCCCGGCGATGAGCAGTTCTTC. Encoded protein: CASSSPGDEQFF. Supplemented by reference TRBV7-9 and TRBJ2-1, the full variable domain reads DTGVSQNPRHKITKRGQNVTFRCDPISEHNRLYWYRQTLGQGPEFLTYFQNEAQLEKSRLLSDRFSAERPKGSFSTLEIQRTEQGDSAMYLCASSSPGDEQFFGPGTRLTVL.

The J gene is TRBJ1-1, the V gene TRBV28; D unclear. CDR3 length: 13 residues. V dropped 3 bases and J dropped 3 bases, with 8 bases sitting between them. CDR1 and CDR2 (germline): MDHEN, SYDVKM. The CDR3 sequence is CASSLLGYTEAFF. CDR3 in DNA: TGTGCCAGCAGTTTGTTGGGGTACACTGAAGCTTTCTTT.

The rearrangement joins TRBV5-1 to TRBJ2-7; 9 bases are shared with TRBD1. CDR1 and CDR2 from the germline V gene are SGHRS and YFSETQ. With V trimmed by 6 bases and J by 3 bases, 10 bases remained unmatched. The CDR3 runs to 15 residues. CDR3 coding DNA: TGCGCCAGCAAACCGGGACAGGGTTTTTTCTACGAGCAGTACTTC. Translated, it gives CASKPGQGFFYEQYF. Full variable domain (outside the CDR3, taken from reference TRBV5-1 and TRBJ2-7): KAGVTQTPRYLIKTRGQQVTLSCSPISGHRSVSWYQQTPGQGLQFLFEYFSETQRNKGNFPGRFSGRQFSNSRSEMNVSTLELGDSALYLCASKPGQGFFYEQYFGPGTRLTVT.

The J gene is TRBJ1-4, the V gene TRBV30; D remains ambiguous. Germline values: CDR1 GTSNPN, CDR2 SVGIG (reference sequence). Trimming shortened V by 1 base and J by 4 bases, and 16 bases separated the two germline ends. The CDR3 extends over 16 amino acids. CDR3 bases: TGTGCCTGGAGTGCGGGCACGGGGTTCGGTAATGAAAAACTGTTTTTT. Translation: CAWSAGTGFGNEKLFF. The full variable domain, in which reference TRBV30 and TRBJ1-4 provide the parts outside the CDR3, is SQTIHQWPATLVQPVGSPLSLECTVEGTSNPNLYWYRQAAGRGLQLLFYSVGIGQISSEVPQNLSASRPQDRQFILSSKKLLLSDSGFYLCAWSAGTGFGNEKLFFGSGTQLSVL.

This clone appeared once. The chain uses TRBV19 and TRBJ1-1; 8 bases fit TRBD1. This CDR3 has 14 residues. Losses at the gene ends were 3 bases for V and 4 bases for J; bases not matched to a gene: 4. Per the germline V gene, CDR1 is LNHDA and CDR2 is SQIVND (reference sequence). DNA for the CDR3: TGTGCCAGTAGTATGGTACAGGGGGGCACTGAAGCTTTCTTT. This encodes CASSMVQGGTEAFF.

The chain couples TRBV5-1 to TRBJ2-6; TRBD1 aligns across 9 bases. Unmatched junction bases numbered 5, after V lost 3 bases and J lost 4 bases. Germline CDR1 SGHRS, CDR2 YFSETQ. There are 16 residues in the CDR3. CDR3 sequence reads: CASSSGQGAGANVLTF. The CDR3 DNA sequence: TGCGCCAGCAGCTCGGGACAGGGAGCCGGGGCCAACGTCCTGACTTTC.

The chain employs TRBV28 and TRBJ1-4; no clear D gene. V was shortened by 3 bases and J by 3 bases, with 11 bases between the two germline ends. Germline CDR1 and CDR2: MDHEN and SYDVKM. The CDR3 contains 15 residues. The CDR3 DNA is TGTGCCAGCAGTTTCTTTGGGCGGGCTAATGAAAAACTGTTTTTT. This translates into CASSFFGRANEKLFF.

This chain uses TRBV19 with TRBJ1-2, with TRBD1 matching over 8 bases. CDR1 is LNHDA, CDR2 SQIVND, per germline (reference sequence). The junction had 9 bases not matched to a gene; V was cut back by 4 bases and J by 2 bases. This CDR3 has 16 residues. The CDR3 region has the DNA TGTGCCAGTAGTACCACAGGGGGTCGGTTGAACTATGGCTACACCTTC. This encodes CASSTTGGRLNYGYTF.

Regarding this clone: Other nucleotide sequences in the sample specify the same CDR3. CDR3 nucleotides: TGTGCCAGCAGCTCGACGGAAGACCACGAGCAGTACTTC. Translated, it gives CASSSTEDHEQYF. The chain uses TRBV7-9 and TRBJ2-7; no firm D call. This CDR3 is 13 amino acids long. Trimming took 4 bases from V and 5 from J, leaving 12 bases between them. The germline gives CDR1 SEHNR, CDR2 FQNEAQ (reference sequence). The complete variable domain, with remaining parts taken from reference TRBV7-9 and TRBJ2-7, reads DTGVSQNPRHKITKRGQNVTFRCDPISEHNRLYWYRQTLGQGPEFLTYFQNEAQLEKSRLLSDRFSAERPKGSFSTLEIQRTEQGDSAMYLCASSSTEDHEQYFGPGTRLTVT.

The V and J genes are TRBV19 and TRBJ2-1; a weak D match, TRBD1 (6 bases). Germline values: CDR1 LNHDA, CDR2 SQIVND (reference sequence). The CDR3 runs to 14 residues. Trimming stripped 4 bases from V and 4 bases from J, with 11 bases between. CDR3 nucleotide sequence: TGTGCCAGTAGTACCCGAACAGGGTACAATGAGCAGTTCTTC. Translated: CASSTRTGYNEQFF. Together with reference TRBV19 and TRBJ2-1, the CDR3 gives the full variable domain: DGGITQSPKYLFRKEGQNVTLSCEQNLNHDAMYWYRQDPGQGLRLIYYSQIVNDFQKGDIAEGYSVSREKKESFPLTVTSAQKNPTAFYLCASSTRTGYNEQFFGPGTRLTVL.

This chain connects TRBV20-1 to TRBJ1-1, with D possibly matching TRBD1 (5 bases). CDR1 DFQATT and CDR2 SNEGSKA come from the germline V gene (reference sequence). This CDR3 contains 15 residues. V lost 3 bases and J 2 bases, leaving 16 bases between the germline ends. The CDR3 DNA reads TGCAGTGCTAGTAGTGGGACGTCGGCCAACACTGAAGCTTTCTTT. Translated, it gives CSASSGTSANTEAFF.

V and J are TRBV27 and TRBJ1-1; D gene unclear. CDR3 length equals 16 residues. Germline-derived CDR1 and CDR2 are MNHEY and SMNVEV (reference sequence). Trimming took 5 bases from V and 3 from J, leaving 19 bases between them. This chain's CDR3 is CASSGRWTKGDTEAFF. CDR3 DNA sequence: TGTGCCAGCAGTGGTAGATGGACGAAAGGAGACACTGAAGCTTTCTTT.